Shown below are 32 T cell receptor beta chains from a single sample sequenced in a study of blood T cell repertoires in COVID-19. Clones were sequenced by immunoSEQ multiplex PCR, and TCRdb holds only the in-frame ones, with some missing. The table has about 210,000 clones, approximately 81% seen once; the top ten hold about 9.8%. Sequenced sample: PBMCs or T cells enriched from blood (not recorded which). The source of these receptors is a woman in her forties or fifties with acute COVID-19.

The chain is built from TRBV3-1 (or the pseudogene TRBV3-2) and TRBJ2-3; D possibly corresponds to TRBD2 (7 bases). V lost 8 bases, J lost 4 bases, and 22 bases lay in between. Germline assignment: CDR1 LGHDT and CDR2 YNNKEL (reference sequence). The CDR3 covers 16 residues. In DNA, the CDR3 is TGTGCCAGCCACCTCCCCGGGGGGCACTGTTCAGATACGCAGTATTTT. Translation: CASHLPGGHCSDTQYF.

The V gene is TRBV7-9, the J gene TRBJ1-1; D possibly corresponds to TRBD1 (6 bases). Germline CDR1 reads SEHNR; CDR2 reads FQNEAQ (reference sequence). This CDR3 spans 14 amino acids. The V end was cut by 5 bases, the J end by 1 base, with 11 bases between. CDR3 nucleotides: TGTGCCAGCAGCGAACAGGGCGCGAACACTGAAGCTTTCTTT. Protein product: CASSEQGANTEAFF.

This clone turned up a few times. This chain connects TRBV7-8 to TRBJ1-4, with 8 bases identical to TRBD1. Germline CDR1 reads SGHVS; CDR2 reads FQNEAQ. V shed 5 bases, J shed 7 bases, and the junction held 15 bases outside the gene matches. This CDR3 has 17 amino acids. This CDR3 reads CASSPTDLRGLGEKLFF. CDR3 coding DNA: TGTGCCAGCAGCCCTACCGATCTCAGGGGGCTAGGTGAAAAACTGTTTTTT. The whole variable domain, remainder taken from reference TRBV7-8 and TRBJ1-4, is GAGVSQSPRYKVAKRGQDVALRCDPISGHVSLFWYQQALGQGPEFLTYFQNEAQLDKSGLPSDRFFAERPEGSVSTLKIQRTQQEDSAVYLCASSPTDLRGLGEKLFFGSGTQLSVL.

The rearrangement joins TRBV5-1 to TRBJ2-3; 14 bases are shared with TRBD2. This CDR3 spans 18 amino acids. V was pared by 4 bases and J by 2 bases, with 9 bases of the junction left unmatched. Germline loops: CDR1 SGHRS, CDR2 YFSETQ. The chain's CDR3 is CASSPGGLAGGHTDTQYF. For the CDR3, the DNA is TGCGCCAGCAGCCCGGGCGGACTAGCGGGGGGTCACACAGATACGCAGTATTTT. The full variable domain, completed using reference TRBV5-1 and TRBJ2-3, is KAGVTQTPRYLIKTRGQQVTLSCSPISGHRSVSWYQQTPGQGLQFLFEYFSETQRNKGNFPGRFSGRQFSNSRSEMNVSTLELGDSALYLCASSPGGLAGGHTDTQYFGPGTRLTVL.

This clone is a singleton in its sample. The chain carries TRBV5-6 and TRBJ1-2; D unresolved. CDR1 SGHDT and CDR2 YYEEEE come from the germline V gene. This CDR3 is 14 amino acids long. V was shortened by 3 bases and J by 4 bases, with 13 bases between the two germline ends. The DNA for the CDR3 is TGTGCCAGCAGCTCTACCACAGTCTCCTATGGCTACACCTTC. Its protein product is CASSSTTVSYGYTF.

This chain's CDR3 is CASSFRQLEQYF. The CDR3, as DNA: TGTGCCAGCAGCTTTAGACAGCTCGAGCAGTACTTC. This chain uses TRBV5-6 with TRBJ2-7, with D possibly matching TRBD1 (5 bases). This CDR3 spans 12 amino acids. V lost 2 bases and J 6 bases, leaving 9 bases between the germline ends. The germline CDR1 and CDR2 sequences are SGHDT and YYEEEE.

This clone appeared once. V gene TRBV7-9 combines with J gene TRBJ1-1; D is uncertain. The CDR3 sequence is 16 residues long. V lost 5 bases and J lost 4, with 20 bases in between. The germline V gene has CDR1 SEHNR and CDR2 FQNEAQ (reference sequence). CDR3 amino acids: CASSPLTATPGTEAFF. In DNA form, the CDR3 reads TGTGCCAGCAGCCCCCTTACCGCCACCCCGGGCACTGAAGCTTTCTTT.

The chain carries TRBV25-1 and TRBJ1-2; 9 bases line up with TRBD1. Germline loops: CDR1 MGHDK, CDR2 SYGVNS. The CDR3 loop spans 15 amino acids. V shed 2 bases, J shed 2 bases, and the junction held 3 bases outside the gene matches. In DNA, the CDR3 is TGTGCCAGCAGTGAACGGACAGGGGAAAACTATGGCTACACCTTC. Protein: CASSERTGENYGYTF.

This clone appeared once. The chain combines TRBV28 with TRBJ2-2, with 13 positions matching TRBD2. The germline gives CDR1 MDHEN, CDR2 SYDVKM. The CDR3 runs 15 residues. Trimming at V came to 8 bases and at J to 1 base, leaving 1 base not matched to a gene. The CDR3 here is CASGLAGENTGELFF. In DNA, the CDR3 is TGTGCCAGCGGACTAGCGGGAGAGAACACCGGGGAGCTGTTTTTT.

This chain joins TRBV11-2 and TRBJ2-3, with D possibly being TRBD1 (6 bases). V dropped 5 bases and J dropped 2 bases, with 11 bases sitting between them. The CDR3 is 14 amino acids. Per the germline V gene, CDR1 is SGHAT and CDR2 is FQNNGV. The CDR3 sequence: CASSPQGITDTQYF. The CDR3 DNA reads TGTGCCAGCAGCCCGCAGGGGATCACAGATACGCAGTATTTT. Full variable domain (remainder filled in from reference TRBV11-2 and TRBJ2-3): EAGVAQSPRYKIIEKRQSVAFWCNPISGHATLYWYQQILGQGPKLLIQFQNNGVVDDSQLPKDRFSAERLKGVDSTLKIQPAKLEDSAVYLCASSPQGITDTQYFGPGTRLTVL.

This clone was seen just once. V is TRBV4-1 and J is TRBJ2-2; 11 positions match TRBD2. The CDR3 spans 16 residues. Germline assignment: CDR1 MGHRA and CDR2 YSYEKL. After removal of 4 bases from V and 0 bases from J, the junction contained 1 base not matched to a gene. CDR3 amino acids: CASSPSGRSNTGELFF. DNA for the CDR3: TGCGCCAGCAGCCCTAGCGGGAGGTCGAACACCGGGGAGCTGTTTTTT.

This chain connects TRBV18 to TRBJ2-7; D perhaps matches TRBD1 (5 bases). The CDR3 consists of 15 residues. The V and J ends lost 3 bases and 4 bases respectively, with 16 bases between them. From germline, CDR1 is KGHSH and CDR2 LQKENI. The DNA for the CDR3 is TGTGCCAGCTCACCTCCTATGCAGGGAACATACGAGCAGTACTTC. Residues: CASSPPMQGTYEQYF.

The V call is TRBV6-2 or TRBV6-3, the J call TRBJ1-5, with D unclear. CDR1 and CDR2 from the germline V gene are MNHEY and SVGEGT. This CDR3 contains 15 residues. Trimming left V 2 bases short and J 7 bases short, with 15 bases between. The CDR3 DNA reads TGTGCCAGCAGTTACGTGGGCGGGGAATGGCAGCCCCAGCATTTT. The encoded protein is CASSYVGGEWQPQHF.

This clone occurred once. J is TRBJ2-5 and V is TRBV5-1; 9 bases are a match to TRBD1. CDR1 is SGHRS, CDR2 YFSETQ, per germline. J gave up 2 bases and V 0 bases, and 8 bases lay outside the gene matches. The CDR3 covers 17 residues. DNA of the CDR3: TGCGCCAGCAGCTTGGCCTCCGGGACAGGGATGCAAGAGACCCAGTACTTC. Protein product: CASSLASGTGMQETQYF.

The chain links TRBV4-1 to TRBJ2-7; D possibly corresponds to TRBD1 (6 bases). CDR1 is MGHRA, CDR2 YSYEKL, per germline. V gave up 4 bases and J gave up 1 base, with 11 bases separating them. CDR3 length equals 14 residues. CDR3 amino acids: CASSLQGASYEQYF. In DNA form, the CDR3 reads TGCGCCAGCAGCCTACAGGGAGCATCCTACGAGCAGTACTTC.

Here the CDR3 reads CASRSQGGGLRTEAFF. CDR3 DNA sequence: TGTGCCAGTCGATCCCAGGGAGGTGGCCTTAGGACTGAAGCTTTCTTT. This chain joins TRBV19 and TRBJ1-1, with D possibly matching TRBD1 (5 bases). The CDR3 is made up of 16 amino acids. The germline V and J ends were trimmed by 8 bases and 5 bases, with 24 bases remaining between them. Germline CDR1 and CDR2: LNHDA and SQIVND (reference sequence).

V is TRBV3-1 (or the pseudogene TRBV3-2) and J is TRBJ2-5; TRBD1 is a possible D gene (6 bases). The CDR3 is 17 amino acids. Germline assignment: CDR1 LGHDT and CDR2 YNNKEL (reference sequence). Trimming removed 0 bases at V and 5 bases at J, with 19 bases between. This CDR3 reads CASSQDRAGVSAETQYF. As DNA, the CDR3 is TGTGCCAGCAGCCAAGATCGGGCAGGGGTTTCCGCGGAGACCCAGTACTTC.

The chain combines TRBV15 with TRBJ2-1; 7 bases match TRBD2. CDR1 and CDR2 from the germline V gene are LNHNV and YYDKDF (reference sequence). Trimming at V came to 0 bases and at J to 7 bases, leaving 9 bases not matched to a gene. This CDR3 is 16 amino acids long. CDR3 coding DNA: TGTGCCACCAGCAGAGATCTAGTAGCGGGCGGGAATGAGCAGTTCTTC. Its protein is CATSRDLVAGGNEQFF. The full variable domain, its missing parts supplied by reference TRBV15 and TRBJ2-1, is DAMVIQNPRYQVTQFGKPVTLSCSQTLNHNVMYWYQQKSSQAPKLLFHYYDKDFNNEADTPDNFQSRRPNTSFCFLDIRSPGLGDTAMYLCATSRDLVAGGNEQFFGPGTRLTVL.

The chain is built from TRBV28 and TRBJ2-1; D is ambiguous. This CDR3 region has 10 residues. Germline CDR1 and CDR2: MDHEN and SYDVKM. Trimming removed 5 bases from V and 9 bases from J, with 5 bases in between. The CDR3 is CASSILEQFF. As DNA, the CDR3 is TGTGCCAGCAGTATCCTTGAGCAGTTCTTC.

The chain couples TRBV28 to TRBJ1-1, with TRBD1 identical over 8 bases. The CDR3 contains 17 residues. Per the germline V gene, CDR1 is MDHEN and CDR2 is SYDVKM. The V and J ends lost 4 bases and 4 bases, in that order; junction bases with no gene match: 14. CDR3 in amino acids: CASSYPSRGRVSTEAFF. CDR3 bases: TGTGCCAGCAGTTACCCTTCCAGGGGGCGCGTTAGCACTGAAGCTTTCTTT. The entire variable domain, with the rest obtained from reference TRBV28 and TRBJ1-1, is as follows: DVKVTQSSRYLVKRTGEKVFLECVQDMDHENMFWYRQDPGLGLRLIYFSYDVKMKEKGDIPEGYSVSREKKERFSLILESASTNQTSMYLCASSYPSRGRVSTEAFFGQGTRLTVV.

This chain links TRBV9 with TRBJ2-2; D is unresolved. Trimming took off 3 bases at V and 5 bases at J, with 11 bases between the two ends. The CDR3 contains 14 residues. Germline CDR1 and CDR2: SGDLS and YYNGEE. Here the CDR3 reads CASSGGVTTGELFF. The DNA for the CDR3 is TGTGCCAGCAGCGGCGGTGTTACGACCGGGGAGCTGTTTTTT.

This clone was detected a few times. CDR3 sequence: CASSFRPRGKSDTEAFF. The CDR3, as DNA: TGTGCCAGCAGCTTTCGTCCCAGGGGCAAATCGGACACTGAAGCTTTCTTT. The chain has TRBV5-5 and TRBJ1-1, with D possibly matching TRBD1 (6 bases). V lost 2 bases, J lost 3 bases, and 20 bases lay in between. The V gene's germline CDR1 is SGHKS and CDR2 YYEKEE (reference sequence). The CDR3 is made up of 17 amino acids. The full variable domain, with the rest looked up from reference TRBV5-5 and TRBJ1-1, is DAGVTQSPTHLIKTRGQQVTLRCSPISGHKSVSWYQQVLGQGPQFIFQYYEKEERGRGNFPDRFSARQFPNYSSELNVNALLLGDSALYLCASSFRPRGKSDTEAFFGQGTRLTVV.

The V call is TRBV7-3, the J call TRBJ2-5; D may be TRBD2 (5 bases). The CDR3 runs 14 residues. Per germline, CDR1 SGHTA and CDR2 FQGTGA. Trimming left V 3 bases short and J 1 base short, with 9 bases between. The CDR3 here is CASSFGGRQETQYF. The DNA of the CDR3 is TGTGCCAGCAGCTTCGGAGGCCGCCAAGAGACCCAGTACTTC.

This rearrangement joins TRBV28 to TRBJ2-3; TRBD2 matches at 9 bases. With V trimmed by 5 bases and J by 7 bases, 13 bases remained unmatched. The germline V gene has CDR1 MDHEN and CDR2 SYDVKM. The CDR3 is 16 amino acids. CDR3 amino acids: CASSLISGGTINTQYF. The CDR3 coding sequence is TGTGCCAGCAGTCTTATAAGCGGGGGGACGATAAATACGCAGTATTTT.

The rearrangement links TRBV5-4 to TRBJ1-5; TRBD1 matches at 10 bases. The CDR3 runs to 20 residues. Germline CDR1 SGHNT, CDR2 YYREEE (reference sequence). Losses at the gene ends were 0 bases for V and 5 bases for J; bases not matched to a gene: 17. The CDR3 reads CASSLVWGTGALVRYQPQHF. CDR3 nucleotide sequence: TGTGCCAGCAGCTTGGTGTGGGGGACAGGGGCTCTTGTTCGGTATCAGCCCCAGCATTTT. The full variable domain, in which reference TRBV5-4 and TRBJ1-5 provide the parts outside the CDR3, is ETGVTQSPTHLIKTRGQQVTLRCSSQSGHNTVSWYQQALGQGPQFIFQYYREEENGRGNFPPRFSGLQFPNYSSELNVNALELDDSALYLCASSLVWGTGALVRYQPQHFGDGTRLSIL.

This chain uses TRBV29-1 with TRBJ1-1; a possible D gene is TRBD1 (5 bases). This CDR3 region has 14 residues. CDR1 is SQVTM, CDR2 ANQGSEA, per germline. The V and J ends lost 5 bases and 5 bases respectively, with 18 bases between them. The CDR3 protein is CSVRGRQSWTEAFF. DNA for the CDR3: TGCAGCGTTCGGGGGAGACAGTCTTGGACTGAAGCTTTCTTT.

The chain carries TRBV4-3 and TRBJ1-2, with 7 nucleotides matching TRBD1. Unmatched junction bases numbered 12, after V lost 0 bases and J lost 8 bases. Germline CDR1 and CDR2: LGHNA and YSLEER. The CDR3 covers 16 residues. The CDR3 protein is CASSQDNQVRGQGYTF. CDR3 nucleotides: TGCGCCAGCAGCCAAGATAATCAGGTTAGGGGGCAGGGCTACACCTTC.

In its sample, this clone was seen once. V is TRBV4-2 and J is TRBJ1-1; D remains unclear. Germline V gene data show CDR1 as LGHNA and CDR2 as YNFKEQ. V was cut by 4 bases and J by 1 base, with 10 bases left in between. The CDR3 contains 14 residues. DNA for the CDR3: TGTGCCAGCAGCCTCAGAGGTGAGAACACTGAAGCTTTCTTT. Translation: CASSLRGENTEAFF.

The rearrangement links TRBV14 to TRBJ2-2; no clear D gene. This CDR3 contains 14 residues. CDR1 SGHDN and CDR2 FVKESK come from the germline V gene. The V gene lost 1 base and the J gene lost 6 bases, with 9 bases spanning the gap. The CDR3 loop reads CASSQAGKAGELFF. The CDR3 nucleotides are TGTGCCAGCAGCCAAGCGGGTAAAGCCGGGGAGCTGTTTTTT.

V usage is TRBV29-1 and J usage is TRBJ2-1, with TRBD2 matching over 9 bases. Germline V gene sequence: CDR1 SQVTM, CDR2 ANQGSEA. The CDR3 has 14 residues. V dropped 3 bases and J dropped 9; count of bases not matched to a gene: 9. CDR3 residues: CSVDGAGGPAEQFF. The CDR3 DNA reads as TGCAGCGTTGATGGTGCGGGAGGGCCGGCTGAGCAGTTCTTC.

V usage is TRBV25-1 and J usage is TRBJ1-6; maybe TRBD1 (6 bases). The CDR3 length is 13 residues. The germline V and J ends were trimmed by 8 bases and 6 bases, with 11 bases remaining between them. The germline V gene has CDR1 MGHDK and CDR2 SYGVNS. The CDR3, as DNA: TGTGCCAGCGCAGGGGATACTAATTCACCCCTCCACTTT. Amino acid sequence: CASAGDTNSPLHF.

The chain carries TRBV7-9 and TRBJ1-3, with 9 bases fitting TRBD1. Trimming took 3 bases from V and 1 from J; bases not matched to a gene: 4. The CDR3 covers 16 residues. Germline CDR1 and CDR2: SEHNR and FQNEAQ (reference sequence). The CDR3 nucleotides read TGTGCCAGCAGCTTGATACAGGGGGCTTCTGGAAACACCATATATTTT. As protein: CASSLIQGASGNTIYF.